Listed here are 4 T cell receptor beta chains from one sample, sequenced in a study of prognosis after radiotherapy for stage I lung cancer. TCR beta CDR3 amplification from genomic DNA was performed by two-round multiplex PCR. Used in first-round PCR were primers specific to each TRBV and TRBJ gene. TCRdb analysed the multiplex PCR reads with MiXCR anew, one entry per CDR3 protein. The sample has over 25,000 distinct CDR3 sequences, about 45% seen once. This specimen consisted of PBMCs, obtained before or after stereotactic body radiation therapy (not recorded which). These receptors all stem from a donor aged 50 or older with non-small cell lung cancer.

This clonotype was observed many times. The CDR3 coding sequence is TGTGCCAGCACCCCCGTAACGGGACAGCCCCAGCATTTT. This sequence encodes CASTPVTGQPQHF. The rearrangement uses TRBV2 and TRBJ1-5; D not certain. V was pared by 7 bases and J by 7 bases, with 14 bases between. In germline, CDR1 is SNHLY, CDR2 FYNNEI. This CDR3 region has 13 residues.

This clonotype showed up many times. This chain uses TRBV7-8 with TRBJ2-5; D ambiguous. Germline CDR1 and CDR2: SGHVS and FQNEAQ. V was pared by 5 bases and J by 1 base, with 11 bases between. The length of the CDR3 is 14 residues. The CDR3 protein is CASSPHTFQETQYF. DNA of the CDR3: TGTGCCAGCAGCCCCCATACATTCCAAGAGACCCAGTACTTC.

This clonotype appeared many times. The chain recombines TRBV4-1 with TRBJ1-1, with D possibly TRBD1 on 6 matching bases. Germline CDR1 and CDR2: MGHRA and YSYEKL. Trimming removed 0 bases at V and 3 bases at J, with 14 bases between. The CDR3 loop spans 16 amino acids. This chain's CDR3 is CASSQDGRQGYTEAFF. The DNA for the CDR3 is TGCGCCAGCAGCCAAGATGGACGGCAGGGGTACACTGAAGCTTTCTTT.

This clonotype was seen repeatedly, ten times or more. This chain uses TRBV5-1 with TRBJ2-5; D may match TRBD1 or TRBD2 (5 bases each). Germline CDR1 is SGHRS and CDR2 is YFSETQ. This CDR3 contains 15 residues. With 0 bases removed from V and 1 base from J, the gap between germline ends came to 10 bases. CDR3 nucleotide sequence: TGCGCCAGCAGCTTGGGGGGACGGACCCAAGAGACCCAGTACTTC. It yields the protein CASSLGGRTQETQYF.